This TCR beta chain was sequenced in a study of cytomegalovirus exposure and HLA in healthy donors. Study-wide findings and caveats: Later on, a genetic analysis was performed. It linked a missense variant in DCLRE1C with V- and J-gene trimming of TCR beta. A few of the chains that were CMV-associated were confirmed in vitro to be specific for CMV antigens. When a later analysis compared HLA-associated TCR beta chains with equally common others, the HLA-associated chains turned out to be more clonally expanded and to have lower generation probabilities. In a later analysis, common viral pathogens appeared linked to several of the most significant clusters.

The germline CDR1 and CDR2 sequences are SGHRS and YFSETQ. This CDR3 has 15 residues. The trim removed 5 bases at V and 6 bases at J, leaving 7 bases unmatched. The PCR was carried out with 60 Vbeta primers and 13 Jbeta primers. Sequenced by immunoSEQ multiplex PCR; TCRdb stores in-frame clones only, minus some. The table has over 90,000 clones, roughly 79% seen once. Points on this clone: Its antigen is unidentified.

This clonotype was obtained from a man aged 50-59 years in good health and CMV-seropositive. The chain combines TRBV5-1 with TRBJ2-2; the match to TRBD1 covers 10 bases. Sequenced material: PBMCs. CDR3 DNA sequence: TGCGCCAGCAGTCCAGGACAGGGGGGAGCCGGGGAGCTGTTTTTT. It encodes CASSPGQGGAGELFF.